The rows below give T cell receptor beta chains drawn from one sample of a study of blood T cell repertoires in COVID-19. Assay: immunoSEQ multiplex PCR; the TCRdb copy retains only in-frame clones and omits some. In the table there are roughly 100,000 clones, around 90% of which are singletons. Sequencing input: peripheral blood. Receptors originate from a woman aged 50 to 65 with COVID-19, enrolled during active disease. CDR3s include the opening cysteine and the closing phenylalanine or tryptophan. Clone size is not always given. Where it is, it says once, few, many or a class for expanded clones.

cdr3_length clone_size j_call v_call cdr3_aa
13 - TRBJ2-5 TRBV12-3/TRBV12-4 CASRKDRQETQYF
16 - TRBJ2-2 TRBV5-1 CASSPNRGLNTGELFF
15 once TRBJ2-1 TRBV10-1 CASSESARGFDEQFF
15 - TRBJ1-5 TRBV30 CAWSLGGAPDQPQHF
13 - TRBJ1-5 TRBV5-8 CASSGTASQPQHF
15 - TRBJ2-1 TRBV18 CASSPLAGGNNEQFF
17 - TRBJ2-5 TRBV5-5 CASSFRTSGGLKETQYF
15 - TRBJ2-7 TRBV10-1 CASGSGTEFIYEQYF
16 - TRBJ1-6 TRBV18 CASSPPSVASNSPLHF
13 - TRBJ1-5 TRBV24-1 CATQQGAFQPQHF
17 - TRBJ2-2 TRBV7-6 CASSLADRVGVTGELFF
14 - TRBJ2-7 TRBV5-1 CASSYDRGQNEQYF
13 - TRBJ1-1 TRBV5-1 CASSSSSRTEAFF
15 once TRBJ1-1 TRBV21-1 CASSIQREGGTEAFF
14 - TRBJ2-3 TRBV4-1 CASGLLAGGDTQYF
14 - TRBJ1-6 TRBV11-2 CASSLVGDNSPLHF
15 - TRBJ1-5 TRBV10-3 CAISDDRGKNQPQHF
12 - TRBJ1-1 TRBV28 CAGKRGGTEAFF
13 - TRBJ1-4 TRBV4-2 CASSQDRGEKLFF
13 - TRBJ1-6 TRBV19 CASSIQGNSPLHF
15 - TRBJ1-2 TRBV4-1 CASSQPGQGKNGYTF
15 - TRBJ1-4 TRBV5-1 CASSLAGQGDEKLFF
14 once TRBJ2-7 TRBV6-6 CASSSGAGGNEQYF
15 - TRBJ2-1 TRBV24-1 CATSLGGTSYNEQFF
14 - TRBJ2-5 TRBV25-1 CASRERGGRETQYF
14 - TRBJ2-3 TRBV7-3 CASSLSYGEDTQYF
15 - TRBJ2-3 TRBV4-1 CASSLDRTSTDTQYF
14 - TRBJ2-2 TRBV4-3 CASSQETYTGELFF
15 - TRBJ2-5 TRBV7-8 CASSLAGTEGETQYF
16 - TRBJ2-7 TRBV5-1 CASSLAGGTGSYEQYF
15 - TRBJ1-1 TRBV27 CASSLRQVGDTEAFF
13 - TRBJ1-1 TRBV12-3/TRBV12-4 CASSLELGEGAFF
14 - TRBJ1-5 TRBV3-1/TRBV3-2 CASSQGLMGQPQHF
13 - TRBJ1-6 TRBV4-1 CASGAEGWGPLHF
14 - TRBJ2-7 TRBV3-1/TRBV3-2 CASSQVPTSYEQYF
13 once TRBJ2-2 TRBV4-2 CASSQTTTGELFF
17 - TRBJ2-7 TRBV9 CASSAPRGRGTPYEQYF
14 - TRBJ2-1 TRBV7-2 CASSLTGAYNEQFF
16 - TRBJ2-7 TRBV5-5 CASSWGEPRLAYEQYF
14 - TRBJ1-1 TRBV9 CASSVARANTEAFF
15 - TRBJ2-5 TRBV3-1/TRBV3-2 CASSQAVSGFETQYF
16 - TRBJ2-5 TRBV7-9 CASSPPGLEGSETQYF
15 - TRBJ2-7 TRBV10-3 CAISTPGQGSYEQYF
15 - TRBJ1-2 TRBV28 CASRVPTRAGSGYTF
12 - TRBJ2-7 TRBV29-1 CSSGQGEREQYF
17 - TRBJ2-2 TRBV7-6 CASSLQGPHLNTGELFF
18 - TRBJ2-3 TRBV11-2 CASSTHMVRGGGTDTQYF
12 - TRBJ1-1 TRBV21-1 CARQWRNTEAFF
14 few TRBJ1-6 TRBV5-1 CASSLGQGGSPLHF